Below, one T cell receptor beta chain is given with its context. Antigen specificity is unknown. The sample is drawn from a study of CD8+ T cells in alopecia areata. Study background: Tofacitinib dosing lasted 6 to 18 months, which was then followed by 6 months off drug. General study points: On tofacitinib, scalp and blood still held many of the expanded lesional clones.

This CDR3 region has 14 residues. The V and J ends lost 0 bases and 5 bases respectively, with 11 bases between them. CDR1 is SGHDN and CDR2 is FVKESK in the germline V gene. cDNA serving as the sequencing template came from extracted, reverse transcribed RNA. Measured with immunoSEQ multiplex PCR; TCRdb has only the in-frame clones, and not every one. The sample comprises around 100,000 clones, around 40% of which are singletons, and 18% rests with the top ten. Treatment given: oral pan-JAK inhibitor, 5-10 mg twice daily. The investigators collected lesional scalp punch biopsies and peripheral blood from alopecia areata patients.

Sequences were derived from CD8+ T cells sorted from blood, sampled at week 24, from a patient treated with tofacitinib. V and J are TRBV14 and TRBJ2-7; no firm D call. The clonotype comes from a human donor with alopecia areata. The CDR3 reads CASSQEEGWDEQYF. CDR3 DNA: TGTGCCAGCAGCCAAGAGGAAGGGTGGGACGAGCAGTACTTC.